Presented here are 19 T cell receptor beta chains from one specimen sequenced in a study of CD8 T cells in Susac syndrome. Random hexamers were used to reverse transcribe roughly 0.45 to 1 ug of RNA. A single record per CDR3 protein comes from TCRdb applying MiXCR to the immunoSEQ multiplex PCR reads. There are 150,000 to 200,000 distinct CDR3 sequences in the sample; 90% to 95% occur only once, and around 0.085% lies in the top ten. The sequenced material came from CD4+ T cells from PBMCs. These receptors originate from a human donor with Susac syndrome.

The J gene is TRBJ1-1, the V gene TRBV4-1; D not resolved. The germline V and J ends were trimmed by 1 base and 2 bases, with 17 bases remaining between them. This CDR3 region has 17 residues. Germline V gives CDR1 MGHRA, CDR2 YSYEKL. In nucleotides, the CDR3 is TGCGCCAGCAGCCAAGCTACGACGGGAGTTTACAACACTGAAGCTTTCTTT. Translation gives CASSQATTGVYNTEAFF.

This chain uses TRBV25-1 with TRBJ2-7; TRBD1 matches at 7 bases. V lost 1 base and J lost 5; bases outside the gene matches: 8. The CDR3 is made up of 15 amino acids. The V gene's germline CDR1 is MGHDK and CDR2 SYGVNS. The CDR3 bases are TGTGCCAGCAGTGAATCGCACAGGGGAATGAACGAGCAGTACTTC. Encoded protein: CASSESHRGMNEQYF.

This chain connects TRBV2 to TRBJ2-5; weak D call: TRBD2 (5 bases). From germline, CDR1 is SNHLY and CDR2 FYNNEI. The ends were cut back, 7 bases at V and 1 base at J, with 13 bases in the middle. The CDR3 has 14 amino acids. CDR3 region: CASIYGRVQETQYF. For the CDR3, the DNA is TGTGCCAGCATCTACGGGCGGGTCCAAGAGACCCAGTACTTC.

The V and J genes are TRBV7-2 and TRBJ2-3; D not certain. V was shortened by 1 base and J by 2 bases, with 7 bases between the two germline ends. The germline V gene has CDR1 SGHTA and CDR2 FQGNSA. The length of the CDR3 is 14 residues. CDR3 nucleotide sequence: TGTGCCAGCAGCTTAGATGTGTTCACAGATACGCAGTATTTT. Translated: CASSLDVFTDTQYF.

The chain recombines TRBV20-1 with TRBJ2-1, with TRBD1 matching 7 bases. The CDR3 totals 13 residues. Germline CDR1 reads DFQATT; CDR2 reads SNEGSKA (reference sequence). V trimming: 7 bases; J trimming: 2 bases; junction bases outside the gene matches: 5. This chain's CDR3 is CSVGTVTYNEQFF. The CDR3 nucleotides read TGCAGTGTTGGGACAGTAACCTACAATGAGCAGTTCTTC.

The V and J genes are TRBV27 and TRBJ1-5, with D unresolved. Germline V gene sequence: CDR1 MNHEY, CDR2 SMNVEV (reference sequence). The CDR3 contains 15 residues. Deletions cut 6 bases from V and 0 bases from J, with 12 bases between. The CDR3 sequence: CASSREGYSNQPQHF. CDR3 sequence (DNA): TGTGCCAGCAGCCGCGAGGGTTATAGCAATCAGCCCCAGCATTTT.

The genes are TRBV6-1 and TRBJ2-7, with D possibly TRBD1 on 6 matching bases. Germline CDR1 is MNHNS and CDR2 is SASEGT. This CDR3 comprises 14 residues. The V gene lost 3 bases and the J gene lost 13 bases, with 22 bases spanning the gap. The CDR3 region is CASSDASGTLGTYF. CDR3 sequence (DNA): TGTGCCAGCAGTGATGCTTCCGGGACACTGGGGACATACTTC.

This clonotype was seen a single time. This chain uses TRBV9 with TRBJ1-1; no firm D call. Germline values: CDR1 SGDLS, CDR2 YYNGEE. The CDR3 has 13 residues. Between the trimmed V and J ends, which lost 4 bases and 1 base, there was a span of 8 bases. CDR3 sequence (DNA): TGTGCCAGCAGCACCCAGACGAACACTGAAGCTTTCTTT. This codes for CASSTQTNTEAFF.

The chain couples TRBV6-5 to TRBJ1-6; D remains ambiguous. The length of the CDR3 is 13 residues. The V end lost 6 bases, the J end lost 6 bases, and 9 bases lay between the germline ends. Germline V gene sequence: CDR1 MNHEY, CDR2 SVGAGI. In nucleotides, the CDR3 is TGTGCCAGCAGAGGAGGCAGTAATTCACCCCTCCACTTT. It specifies CASRGGSNSPLHF.

The chain uses TRBV9 and TRBJ1-1; D possibly corresponds to TRBD1 (5 bases). V was shortened by 0 bases and J by 3 bases, with 15 bases between the two germline ends. Germline V CDR1 and CDR2: SGDLS, YYNGEE. This CDR3 has 16 amino acids. The CDR3 bases are TGTGCCAGCAGCGTAGACCCGGGGGGTGGGTACACTGAAGCTTTCTTT. It codes for CASSVDPGGGYTEAFF. Complete variable domain (other parts from reference TRBV9 and TRBJ1-1): DSGVTQTPKHLITATGQRVTLRCSPRSGDLSVYWYQQSLDQGLQFLIQYYNGEERAKGNILERFSAQQFPDLHSELNLSSLELGDSALYFCASSVDPGGGYTEAFFGQGTRLTVV.

The chain joins TRBV4-1 to TRBJ2-5; perhaps TRBD2 as D (6 bases). The CDR3 runs 14 residues. Germline CDR1 reads MGHRA; CDR2 reads YSYEKL. Trimming took 0 bases from V and 5 from J, leaving 10 bases between them. CDR3 region: CASSQEVGRETQYF. In DNA form, the CDR3 reads TGCGCCAGCAGCCAAGAGGTAGGGAGGGAGACCCAGTACTTC.

This clonotype is a singleton in its sample. The chain couples TRBV6-5 to TRBJ1-1; TRBD1 matches at 7 bases. The V segment lost 3 bases and the J segment 8 bases; nucleotides outside the gene matches: 6. The germline V gene encodes CDR1 MNHEY and CDR2 SVGAGI. CDR3 length: 13 residues. The CDR3 sequence is CASSYSRQGEAFF. The CDR3, as DNA: TGTGCCAGCAGTTATTCGCGACAGGGAGAAGCTTTCTTT.

This chain links TRBV14 with TRBJ1-2; TRBD1 matches at 9 bases. The CDR3 totals 15 residues. Germline V CDR1 and CDR2: SGHDN, FVKESK. Trimming removed 0 bases from V and 6 bases from J; junction bases left unmatched: 5. The CDR3 coding sequence is TGTGCCAGCAGCCAAGAAACAGGGGGCTTTCATGGCTACACCTTC. Translation: CASSQETGGFHGYTF.

The chain's CDR3 is CASSSGRTPEQFF. In DNA form, the CDR3 reads TGCGCCAGCAGCTCCGGGAGAACACCCGAGCAGTTCTTC. This chain uses TRBV5-1 with TRBJ2-1; D is perhaps TRBD2 (6 bases). The CDR3 is made up of 13 amino acids. CDR1 and CDR2 from the germline V gene are SGHRS and YFSETQ. Trimming shortened V by 3 bases and J by 10 bases, and 14 bases separated the two germline ends. Variable domain in full (rest from reference TRBV5-1 and TRBJ2-1): KAGVTQTPRYLIKTRGQQVTLSCSPISGHRSVSWYQQTPGQGLQFLFEYFSETQRNKGNFPGRFSGRQFSNSRSEMNVSTLELGDSALYLCASSSGRTPEQFFGPGTRLTVL.

The chain joins TRBV19 to TRBJ1-1; 7 bases are a match to TRBD1. Germline V gene data show CDR1 as LNHDA and CDR2 as SQIVND (reference sequence). CDR3 length: 14 amino acids. V was pared by 5 bases and J by 8 bases, with 11 bases of the junction left unmatched. CDR3 sequence (DNA): TGTGCCAGTAGTCGTCCACAGGGGTATTCGGAAGCTTTCTTT. It codes for CASSRPQGYSEAFF.

This chain joins TRBV20-1 and TRBJ2-3, with D perhaps TRBD1 (5 bases). V was shortened by 5 bases and J by 5 bases, with 11 bases between the two germline ends. The CDR3 is 12 residues long. CDR1 DFQATT and CDR2 SNEGSKA come from the germline V gene (reference sequence). CDR3 DNA: TGCAGTGCTCCCGACAGAAGAGATACGCAGTATTTT. It yields the protein CSAPDRRDTQYF.

The chain couples TRBV9 to TRBJ2-7; 8 bases line up with TRBD2. The J segment lost 3 bases and the V segment lost 4 bases, leaving 3 bases of the junction unmatched. Germline V gives CDR1 SGDLS, CDR2 YYNGEE. The CDR3 loop spans 13 amino acids. The CDR3 coding sequence is TGTGCCAGCAGCTCCGGGACTAGCTACGAGCAGTACTTC. Translated, it gives CASSSGTSYEQYF.

The chain employs TRBV3-1 and TRBJ2-4; 14 bases are a match to TRBD2. Losses at the gene ends were 4 bases for V and 3 bases for J; bases not matched to a gene: 2. CDR1 is LGHDT and CDR2 is YNNKEL in the germline V gene (reference sequence). The CDR3 contains 16 residues. The CDR3 DNA reads as TGTGCCAGCAGCCGAGGACTAGCGGGAGGCAAAAACATTCAGTACTTC. As protein: CASSRGLAGGKNIQYF.

This chain joins TRBV30 and TRBJ2-2, with TRBD2 matching over 13 bases. The V and J ends lost 3 bases and 4 bases, in that order; junction bases with no gene match: 11. The CDR3 loop spans 18 amino acids. The germline gives CDR1 GTSNPN, CDR2 SVGIG (reference sequence). The CDR3 DNA follows: TGTGCCTGGAGGCCAACTAGCGGGGGGGCTTATTTCACCGGGGAGCTGTTTTTT. This sequence encodes CAWRPTSGGAYFTGELFF.